The clone carrying this T cell receptor beta chain was counted ten times or more. The CDR3 extends over 19 amino acids. In germline, CDR1 is MNHEY, CDR2 SMNVEV (reference sequence). Trimming removed 2 bases from V and 3 bases from J; junction bases left unmatched: 13. According to the study, TCR beta libraries were built with iRepertoire HTBI primers and CDR3-region Arm-PCR. TCRdb redid the calling of the multiplex PCR reads with MiXCR, one entry per CDR3 protein. The sample records some 320,000 distinct CDR3 sequences, 15% to 20% being singletons. Time point indicated: newly diagnosed GD, antithyroid drugs for less than 3 months. After RNA was extracted from PBMCs, the TCR library was made from it. This record comes from a study of regulatory T cells in long-lasting Graves disease. About the study: Patients newly diagnosed with Graves' had been on antithyroid drugs for under 3 months.

The sequence was collected from a female donor with Graves disease. Source: peripheral blood mononuclear cells (PBMCs), taken at new diagnosis, from a patient treated with antithyroid drugs. The chain couples TRBV27 to TRBJ2-3; 11 bases align to TRBD2. The CDR3 sequence is CASSLRPLGTSGGTDTQYF. In DNA form, the CDR3 reads TGTGCCAGCAGTTTAAGGCCGCTCGGGACTAGCGGAGGAACAGATACGCAGTATTTT.